Listed here are 18 T cell receptor beta chains from one sample, sequenced in a study of TIL therapy for anti-PD-1-resistant metastatic lung cancer. Time point here: pre-treatment sample, taken before nivolumab and TIL therapy. The immunoSEQ assay was v3. Produced via immunoSEQ multiplex PCR; TCRdb's table is partial and in-frame only. The repertoire holds 45,000 to 75,000 clones, with around 86% as singletons. Here the sequenced sample was blood, taken at baseline. These receptors all come from a person aged 25-85 years with non-small cell lung cancer.

The chain couples TRBV10-3 to TRBJ1-1, with D tentatively TRBD1 (5 bases). CDR1 ENHRY and CDR2 SYGVKD come from the germline V gene. V was clipped by 0 bases and J by 2 bases, with 10 bases between them. The CDR3 length is 15 residues. The CDR3 DNA follows: TGTGCCATCAGTGAGTCTGAACAGGCAAACACTGAAGCTTTCTTT. This codes for CAISESEQANTEAFF.

The V and J genes are TRBV18 and TRBJ2-7; weak D call: TRBD2 (6 bases). Germline V gene sequence: CDR1 KGHSH, CDR2 LQKENI. V lost 1 base, J lost 0 bases, and 19 bases lay in between. The CDR3 runs to 18 residues. The CDR3 sequence: CASSPQLGTSLGSYEQYF. CDR3 sequence (DNA): TGTGCCAGCTCACCACAATTAGGGACTTCCCTAGGCTCCTACGAGCAGTACTTC.

The chain carries TRBV7-2 and TRBJ2-1; D remains unclear. The germline V gene encodes CDR1 SGHTA and CDR2 FQGNSA. Trimming took off 5 bases at V and 2 bases at J, with 10 bases between the two ends. The CDR3 has 14 amino acids. As DNA, the CDR3 is TGTGCCAGCAGCCCCGGTTTTCCCTACAATGAGCAGTTCTTC. The encoded protein is CASSPGFPYNEQFF.

This sequence joins TRBV5-1 and TRBJ2-7; D perhaps matches TRBD1 (5 bases). V shed 0 bases and J shed 0 bases, with 28 bases lying between them. This CDR3 contains 21 residues. Germline V gene data show CDR1 as SGHRS and CDR2 as YFSETQ. The DNA of the CDR3 is TGCGCCAGCAGCTTGGGTTGGGGCGGTGGGGCAGGCAGGCTCAACTCCTACGAGCAGTACTTC. It translates to CASSLGWGGGAGRLNSYEQYF.

The chain links TRBV6-1 to TRBJ2-7; no clear D. Germline loops: CDR1 MNHNS, CDR2 SASEGT. The ends were cut back, 1 base at V and 3 bases at J, with 4 bases in the middle. The CDR3 contains 12 residues. The CDR3 is CASSEEIYEQYF. CDR3 bases: TGTGCCAGCAGTGAAGAAATCTACGAGCAGTACTTC.

This clone was recorded only once. V and J are TRBV19 and TRBJ2-2, with D hard to call. This CDR3 contains 14 residues. V was cut by 3 bases and J by 3 bases, with 8 bases left in between. Per the germline V gene, CDR1 is LNHDA and CDR2 is SQIVND (reference sequence). CDR3: CASSIGSDTGELFF. CDR3 nucleotides: TGTGCCAGTAGTATTGGGTCAGACACCGGGGAGCTGTTTTTT. Drawing the rest from reference TRBV19 and TRBJ2-2, the complete variable domain is DGGITQSPKYLFRKEGQNVTLSCEQNLNHDAMYWYRQDPGQGLRLIYYSQIVNDFQKGDIAEGYSVSREKKESFPLTVTSAQKNPTAFYLCASSIGSDTGELFFGEGSRLTVL.

The chain recombines TRBV30 with TRBJ2-7; 13 bases align to TRBD2. The CDR3 loop spans 14 amino acids. J was trimmed by 6 bases and V by 0 bases; bases with no gene match: 2. From germline, CDR1 is GTSNPN and CDR2 SVGIG (reference sequence). The CDR3 DNA is TGTGCCTGGAGTGTTGGGACTAGCGGGGCCGAGCAGTACTTC. Amino acids: CAWSVGTSGAEQYF.

The V call is TRBV15, the J call TRBJ2-3; 7 bases agree with TRBD2. This CDR3 is built from 15 residues. V dropped 0 bases and J dropped 7; count of bases not matched to a gene: 7. Germline values: CDR1 LNHNV, CDR2 YYDKDF (reference sequence). The DNA for the CDR3 is TGTGCCACCAGCAGAGATTCGGGGGGAAGGTATACGCAGTATTTT. It translates to CATSRDSGGRYTQYF. The whole variable domain, remainder taken from reference TRBV15 and TRBJ2-3, is DAMVIQNPRYQVTQFGKPVTLSCSQTLNHNVMYWYQQKSSQAPKLLFHYYDKDFNNEADTPDNFQSRRPNTSFCFLDIRSPGLGDTAMYLCATSRDSGGRYTQYFGPGTRLTVL.

This clone has a single count. The chain carries TRBV12-3 or TRBV12-4 and TRBJ1-6, with a tentative D call TRBD1 (6 bases). The germline V and J ends were trimmed by 5 bases and 8 bases, with 10 bases remaining between them. There are 13 residues in the CDR3. The CDR3 DNA follows: TGTGCCAGCAGTCGGACAGCCTATTCACCCCTCCACTTT. It is translated as CASSRTAYSPLHF.

J is TRBJ2-1 and V is TRBV19; 12 bases line up with TRBD2. CDR3 length: 14 residues. V shed 8 bases and J 6 bases; nucleotides not matched to a gene: 5. Per the germline V gene, CDR1 is LNHDA and CDR2 is SQIVND (reference sequence). CDR3 in amino acids: CASEPGLAGNEQFF. The CDR3 DNA is TGTGCCAGTGAACCGGGACTAGCGGGCAATGAGCAGTTCTTC.

This clone was seen once. The chain uses TRBV5-1 and TRBJ2-7, with a tentative D call TRBD1 (5 bases). Between the trimmed V and J ends, which lost 4 bases and 3 bases, there was a span of 11 bases. The germline V gene encodes CDR1 SGHRS and CDR2 YFSETQ. The CDR3 sequence is 13 residues long. The CDR3 DNA sequence: TGCGCCAGCAGCCAGGGTCAGAACTACGAGCAGTACTTC. Its translation: CASSQGQNYEQYF.

This chain joins TRBV5-1 and TRBJ1-1, with D unclear. Germline V gene data show CDR1 as SGHRS and CDR2 as YFSETQ. Trimming took off 0 bases at V and 0 bases at J, with 9 bases between the two ends. This CDR3 region has 15 residues. The CDR3 loop is CASSLAVQMNTEAFF. In DNA, the CDR3 is TGCGCCAGCAGCTTGGCCGTACAGATGAACACTGAAGCTTTCTTT. Full variable domain (rest looked up from reference TRBV5-1 and TRBJ1-1): KAGVTQTPRYLIKTRGQQVTLSCSPISGHRSVSWYQQTPGQGLQFLFEYFSETQRNKGNFPGRFSGRQFSNSRSEMNVSTLELGDSALYLCASSLAVQMNTEAFFGQGTRLTVV.

This clone has only a few counts. The V gene is TRBV6-2 or TRBV6-3, the J gene TRBJ1-3; D gene ambiguous. The V end was cut by 6 bases, the J end by 4 bases, with 16 bases between. CDR1 MNHEY and CDR2 SVGEGT come from the germline V gene. The CDR3 length is 15 residues. In DNA form, the CDR3 reads TGTGCCAGCAGCGGCGCCCAGAGGGTGGGAAACACCATATATTTT. It is translated as CASSGAQRVGNTIYF.

The chain combines TRBV30 with TRBJ2-5, with TRBD2 matching over 13 bases. Germline-derived CDR1 and CDR2 are GTSNPN and SVGIG (reference sequence). The CDR3 loop spans 17 amino acids. V lost 3 bases to trimming and J lost 8 bases; unmatched junction nucleotides: 15. The CDR3 is CAWSRLLTSGGKRTQYF. The CDR3 bases are TGTGCCTGGAGCCGCTTACTGACTAGCGGGGGGAAGAGAACCCAGTACTTC.

The chain is built from TRBV27 and TRBJ1-1; D may be TRBD1 (6 bases). From germline, CDR1 is MNHEY and CDR2 SMNVEV (reference sequence). The CDR3 length is 14 residues. Trimming took 0 bases from V and 6 from J, leaving 11 bases between them. DNA for the CDR3: TGTGCCAGCAGTTTATCGGGGGGCATCTCTGAAGCTTTCTTT. Amino acids: CASSLSGGISEAFF.

The chain joins TRBV5-1 to TRBJ2-6; D gene ambiguous. This CDR3 region has 20 residues. Germline V gene data show CDR1 as SGHRS and CDR2 as YFSETQ. V lost 2 bases and J 0 bases, leaving 21 bases between the germline ends. CDR3 sequence: CASSFTPNLYQSSGANVLTF. CDR3 in DNA: TGCGCCAGCAGCTTTACTCCCAACCTCTACCAGAGCTCTGGGGCCAACGTCCTGACTTTC.

This chain uses TRBV6-1 with TRBJ2-1, with 9 bases lining up with TRBD2. The CDR3 runs to 16 residues. CDR1 is MNHNS, CDR2 SASEGT, per germline. The ends lost 2 bases at V and 0 bases at J; junction bases unmatched: 2. The CDR3 reads CASSEYSGSSYNEQFF. The CDR3 nucleotides read TGTGCCAGCAGTGAATATAGCGGGAGCTCCTACAATGAGCAGTTCTTC.

This clone was found once. The chain employs TRBV19 and TRBJ1-2; the D is unclear. Germline V gene sequence: CDR1 LNHDA, CDR2 SQIVND (reference sequence). Trimming stripped 0 bases from V and 7 bases from J, with 9 bases between. The CDR3 runs 13 residues. CDR3 nucleotide sequence: TGTGCCAGTAGTATAGAGGCAGGATCTGGCTACACCTTC. This sequence encodes CASSIEAGSGYTF.